Listed below are T cell receptor beta chains from one sample, sequenced in a study of blood T cell repertoires in COVID-19. The protocol was immunoSEQ multiplex PCR, while the TCRdb copy is restricted to in-frame clones and leaves out a portion. The table shows roughly 250,000 clones, with 82% occurring only once. The sequencing input was peripheral blood. The receptors were sampled from a woman older than 75 with active or convalescent COVID-19. Both conserved end residues are trimmed from each CDR3.

V	J	CDR3
TRBV5-4	TRBJ1-2	ASTTAASSGLYGYT
TRBV2	TRBJ2-7	ASIANPGGEQY
TRBV7-2	TRBJ1-3	ASSPGQSSGNTIY
TRBV6-5	TRBJ1-5	ASRESSGGPQH
TRBV11-2	TRBJ2-5	ASSLGTGKTQY
TRBV6-5	TRBJ1-1	ASSYERIRGTEAF
TRBV7-2	TRBJ2-5	ASRLMGAETQY
TRBV2	TRBJ1-2	ASTLGSPNYGYT
TRBV5-1	TRBJ2-5	ASSRGGETQY
TRBV5-1	TRBJ1-2	ASSLGHNIYGYT
TRBV2	TRBJ1-5	ASSLQGLDQPQH
TRBV3-1/TRBV3-2	TRBJ1-2	ASSQGWDRGDYGYT
TRBV6-1	TRBJ1-2	ASSDETGGNYGYT
TRBV5-6	TRBJ1-2	ASSSGQGSYT
TRBV7-2	TRBJ1-5	ASSLGAGARLQPQH
TRBV5-5	TRBJ1-2	ASSLTRDSIYGYT
TRBV27	TRBJ2-2	ASSLSRGHTGELF
TRBV19	TRBJ1-2	ASSIDRGSYGYT
TRBV5-1	TRBJ1-3	ASSPGWGSGNTIY
TRBV18	TRBJ1-1	ASSPEGGAEAF
TRBV28	TRBJ2-7	ASSFRGATYEQY
TRBV28	TRBJ1-4	ASNQGFEKLF
TRBV28	TRBJ1-6	ASSTQGAYNSPLH
TRBV28	TRBJ2-7	ASRRGFAGGIYEQY
TRBV7-9	TRBJ2-1	ASSVSGTGGNEQF
TRBV3-1/TRBV3-2	TRBJ2-5	ASSQAATGGFQETQY
TRBV7-9	TRBJ1-6	ASSLDGGGSPLH
TRBV5-1	TRBJ1-6	ASALGTVNSPLH
TRBV4-2	TRBJ1-1	ASSQDIGRTEAF
TRBV3-1/TRBV3-2	TRBJ1-2	ASTRGSVNYGYT
TRBV28	TRBJ2-1	ASSLGGRYNEQF
TRBV27	TRBJ1-2	ASSLTGFGGYT
TRBV6-4	TRBJ1-5	ASSRDGDSNQPQH
TRBV20-1	TRBJ2-3	SASDLAGFTDTQY
TRBV27	TRBJ1-6	ASRRDVSSYNSPLH
TRBV20-1	TRBJ1-1	SARRGAEAF
TRBV6-5	TRBJ1-2	ASTPDRVRYGYT
TRBV2	TRBJ2-3	ASMEDTDTQY
TRBV3-1/TRBV3-2	TRBJ2-3	ASSRFGGNKDTQY